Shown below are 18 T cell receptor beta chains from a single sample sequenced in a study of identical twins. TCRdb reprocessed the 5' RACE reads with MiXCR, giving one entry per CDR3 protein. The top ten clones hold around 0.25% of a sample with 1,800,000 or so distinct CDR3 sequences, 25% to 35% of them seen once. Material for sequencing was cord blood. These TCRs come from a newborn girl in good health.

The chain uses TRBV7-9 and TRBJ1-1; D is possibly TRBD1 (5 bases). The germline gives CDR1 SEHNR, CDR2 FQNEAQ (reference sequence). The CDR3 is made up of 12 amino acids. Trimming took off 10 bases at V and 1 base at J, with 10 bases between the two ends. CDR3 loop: CATPGANTEAFF. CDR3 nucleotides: TGTGCCACCCCCGGGGCGAACACTGAAGCTTTCTTT.

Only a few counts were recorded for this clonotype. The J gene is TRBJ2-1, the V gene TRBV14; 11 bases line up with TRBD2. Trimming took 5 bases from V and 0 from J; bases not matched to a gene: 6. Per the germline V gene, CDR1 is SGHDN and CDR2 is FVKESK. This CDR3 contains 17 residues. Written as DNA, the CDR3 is TGTGCCAGCAGCGAAGGACTAGCGGGCTTCTCCTACAATGAGCAGTTCTTC. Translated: CASSEGLAGFSYNEQFF.

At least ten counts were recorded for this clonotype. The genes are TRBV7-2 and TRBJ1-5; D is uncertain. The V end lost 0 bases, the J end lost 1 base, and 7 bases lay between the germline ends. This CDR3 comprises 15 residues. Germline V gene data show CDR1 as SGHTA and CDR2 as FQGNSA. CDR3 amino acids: CASSLAPGSNQPQHF. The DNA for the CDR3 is TGTGCCAGCAGCTTAGCTCCCGGGAGCAATCAGCCCCAGCATTTT.

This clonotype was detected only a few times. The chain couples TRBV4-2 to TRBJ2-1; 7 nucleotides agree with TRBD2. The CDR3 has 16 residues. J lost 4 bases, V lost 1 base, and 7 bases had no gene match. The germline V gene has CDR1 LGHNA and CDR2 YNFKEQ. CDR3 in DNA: TGTGCCAGCAGCCAAGGCGGACTAGTAGATTACAATGAGCAGTTCTTC. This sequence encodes CASSQGGLVDYNEQFF.

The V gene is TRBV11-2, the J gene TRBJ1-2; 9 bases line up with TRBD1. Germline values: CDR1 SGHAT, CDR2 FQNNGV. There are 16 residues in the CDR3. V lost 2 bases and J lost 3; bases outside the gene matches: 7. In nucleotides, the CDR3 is TGTGCCAGCAGCTTACCATGGAACAGGGGGCACTATGGCTACACCTTC. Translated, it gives CASSLPWNRGHYGYTF.

The CDR3 DNA follows: TGTGCCAGCACGCCTGGTGGGGTCCGGTGGGGGCCAGATACGCAGTATTTT. It translates to CASTPGGVRWGPDTQYF. The chain is built from TRBV27 and TRBJ2-3, with D possibly being TRBD1 (6 bases). CDR1 is MNHEY, CDR2 SMNVEV, per germline (reference sequence). Trimming stripped 7 bases from V and 4 bases from J, with 24 bases between. The length of the CDR3 is 17 residues.

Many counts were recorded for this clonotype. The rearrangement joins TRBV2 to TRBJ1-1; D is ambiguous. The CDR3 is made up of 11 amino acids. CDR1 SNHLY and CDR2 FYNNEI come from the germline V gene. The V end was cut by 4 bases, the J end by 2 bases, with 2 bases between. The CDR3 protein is CASSVNTEAFF. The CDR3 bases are TGTGCCAGCAGTGTAAACACTGAAGCTTTCTTT.

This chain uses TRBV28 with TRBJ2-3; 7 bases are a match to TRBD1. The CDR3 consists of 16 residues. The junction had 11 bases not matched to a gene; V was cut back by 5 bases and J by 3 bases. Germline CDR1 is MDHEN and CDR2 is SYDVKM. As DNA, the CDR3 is TGTGCCAGCAGTAGCGGACAGGATTCGGGGACAGATACGCAGTATTTT. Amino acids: CASSSGQDSGTDTQYF.

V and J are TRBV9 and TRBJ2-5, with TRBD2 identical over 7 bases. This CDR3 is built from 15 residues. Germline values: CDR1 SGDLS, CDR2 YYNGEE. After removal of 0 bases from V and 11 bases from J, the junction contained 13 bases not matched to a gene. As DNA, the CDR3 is TGTGCCAGCAGCGTAGGTGGCGGGAGAGGGAATGAGCAGTACTTC. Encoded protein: CASSVGGGRGNEQYF. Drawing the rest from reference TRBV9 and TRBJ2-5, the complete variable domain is DSGVTQTPKHLITATGQRVTLRCSPRSGDLSVYWYQQSLDQGLQFLIQYYNGEERAKGNILERFSAQQFPDLHSELNLSSLELGDSALYFCASSVGGGRGNEQYFGPGTRLLVL.

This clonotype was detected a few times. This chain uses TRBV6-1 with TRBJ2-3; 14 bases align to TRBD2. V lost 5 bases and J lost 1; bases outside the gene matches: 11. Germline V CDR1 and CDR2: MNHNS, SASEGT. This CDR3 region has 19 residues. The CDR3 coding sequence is TGTGCCAGCAGTCATAAAGGGACTAGCGGGAGACCAGGCACAGATACGCAGTATTTT. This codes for CASSHKGTSGRPGTDTQYF.

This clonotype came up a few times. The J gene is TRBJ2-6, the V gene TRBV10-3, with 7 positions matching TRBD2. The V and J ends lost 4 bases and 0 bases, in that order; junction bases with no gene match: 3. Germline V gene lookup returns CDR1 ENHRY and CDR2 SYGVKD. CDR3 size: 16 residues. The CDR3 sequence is CAISAAGFSGANVLTF. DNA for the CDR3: TGTGCCATCAGTGCAGCGGGATTCTCTGGGGCCAACGTCCTGACTTTC.

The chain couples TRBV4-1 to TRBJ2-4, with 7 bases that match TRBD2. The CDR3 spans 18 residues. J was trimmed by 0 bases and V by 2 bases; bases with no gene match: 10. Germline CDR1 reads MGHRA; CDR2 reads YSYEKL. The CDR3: CASSQPSRLARAKNIQYF. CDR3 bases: TGCGCCAGCAGCCAACCCTCTAGACTAGCCCGAGCCAAAAACATTCAGTACTTC.

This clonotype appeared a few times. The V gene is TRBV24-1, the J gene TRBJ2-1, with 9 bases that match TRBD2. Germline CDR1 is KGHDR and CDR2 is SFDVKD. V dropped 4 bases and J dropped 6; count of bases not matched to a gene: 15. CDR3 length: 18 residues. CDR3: CATSDPAGLASSGNEQFF. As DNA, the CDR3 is TGTGCCACCAGTGACCCCGCGGGACTAGCCTCCTCAGGCAATGAGCAGTTCTTC.

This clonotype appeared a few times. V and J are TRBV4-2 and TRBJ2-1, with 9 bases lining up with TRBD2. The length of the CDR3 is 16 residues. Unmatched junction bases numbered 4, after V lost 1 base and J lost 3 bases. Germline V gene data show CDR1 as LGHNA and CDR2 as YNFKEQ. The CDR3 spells CASSQASSGVYNEQFF. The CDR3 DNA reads TGTGCCAGCAGCCAAGCCTCTAGCGGGGTCTACAATGAGCAGTTCTTC.

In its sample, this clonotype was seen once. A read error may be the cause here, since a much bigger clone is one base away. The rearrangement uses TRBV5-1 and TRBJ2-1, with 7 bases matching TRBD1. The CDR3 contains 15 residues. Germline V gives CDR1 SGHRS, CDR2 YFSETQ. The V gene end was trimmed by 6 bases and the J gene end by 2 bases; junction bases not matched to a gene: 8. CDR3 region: CASIRTGQTYNEQFF. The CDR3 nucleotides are TGCGCCAGCATCCGGACGGGACAGACCTACAATGAGCAGTTCTTC.

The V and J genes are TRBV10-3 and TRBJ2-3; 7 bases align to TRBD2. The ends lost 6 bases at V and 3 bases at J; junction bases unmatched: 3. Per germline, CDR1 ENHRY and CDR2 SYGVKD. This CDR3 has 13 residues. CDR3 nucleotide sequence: TGTGCCATCAGCTTCGGGGGGACAGATACGCAGTATTTT. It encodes CAISFGGTDTQYF.

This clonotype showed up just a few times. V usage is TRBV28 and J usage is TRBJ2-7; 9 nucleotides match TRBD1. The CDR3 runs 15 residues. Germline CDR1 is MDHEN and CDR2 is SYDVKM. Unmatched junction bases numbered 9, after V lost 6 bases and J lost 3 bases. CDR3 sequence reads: CASSSGTGPYYEQYF. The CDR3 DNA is TGTGCCAGCAGCTCCGGGACAGGGCCGTACTACGAGCAGTACTTC.

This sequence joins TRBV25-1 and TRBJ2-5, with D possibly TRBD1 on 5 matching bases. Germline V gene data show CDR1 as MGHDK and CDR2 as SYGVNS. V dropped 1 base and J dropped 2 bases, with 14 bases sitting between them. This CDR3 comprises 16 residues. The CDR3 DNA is TGTGCCAGCAGTGAATGGGGCCTCGGGCCACAAGAGACCCAGTACTTC. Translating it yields CASSEWGLGPQETQYF.